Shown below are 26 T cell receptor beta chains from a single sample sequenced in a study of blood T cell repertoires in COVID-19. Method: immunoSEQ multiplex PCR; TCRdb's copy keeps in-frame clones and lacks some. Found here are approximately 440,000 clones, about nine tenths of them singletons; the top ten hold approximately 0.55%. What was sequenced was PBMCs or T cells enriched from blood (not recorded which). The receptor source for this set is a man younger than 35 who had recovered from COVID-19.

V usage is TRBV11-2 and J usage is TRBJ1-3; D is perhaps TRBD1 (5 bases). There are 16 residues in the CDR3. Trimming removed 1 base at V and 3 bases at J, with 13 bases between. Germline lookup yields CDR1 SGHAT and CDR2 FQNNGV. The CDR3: CASSLAGHLLGNTIYF. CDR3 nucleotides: TGTGCCAGCAGCTTAGCTGGACACCTCCTTGGAAACACCATATATTTT.

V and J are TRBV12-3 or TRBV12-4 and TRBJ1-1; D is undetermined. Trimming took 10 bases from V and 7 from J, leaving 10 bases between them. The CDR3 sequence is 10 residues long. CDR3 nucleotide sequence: TGTGCCACCGAGTCTTGTGAAGCTTTCTTT. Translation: CATESCEAFF.

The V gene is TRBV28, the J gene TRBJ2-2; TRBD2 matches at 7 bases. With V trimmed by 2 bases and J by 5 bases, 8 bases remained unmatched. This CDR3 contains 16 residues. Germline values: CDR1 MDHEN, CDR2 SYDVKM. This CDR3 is CASSLQERDRTGELFF. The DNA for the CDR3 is TGTGCCAGCAGTTTACAAGAGCGGGATCGAACCGGGGAGCTGTTTTTT.

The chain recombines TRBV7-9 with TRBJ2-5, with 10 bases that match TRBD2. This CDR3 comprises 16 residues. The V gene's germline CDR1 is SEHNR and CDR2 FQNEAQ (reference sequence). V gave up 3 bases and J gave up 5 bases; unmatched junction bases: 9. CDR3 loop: CASSLRSAGGVETQYF. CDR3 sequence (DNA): TGTGCCAGCAGCTTGAGGTCAGCGGGAGGGGTGGAGACCCAGTACTTC.

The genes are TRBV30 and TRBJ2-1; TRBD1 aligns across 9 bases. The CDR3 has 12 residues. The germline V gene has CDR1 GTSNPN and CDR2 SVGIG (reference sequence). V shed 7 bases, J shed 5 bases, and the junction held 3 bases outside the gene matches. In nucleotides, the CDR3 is TGTGCCTCGGGGACAGGGCACAATGAGCAGTTCTTC. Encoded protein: CASGTGHNEQFF. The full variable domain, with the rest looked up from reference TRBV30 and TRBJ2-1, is SQTIHQWPATLVQPVGSPLSLECTVEGTSNPNLYWYRQAAGRGLQLLFYSVGIGQISSEVPQNLSASRPQDRQFILSSKKLLLSDSGFYLCASGTGHNEQFFGPGTRLTVL.

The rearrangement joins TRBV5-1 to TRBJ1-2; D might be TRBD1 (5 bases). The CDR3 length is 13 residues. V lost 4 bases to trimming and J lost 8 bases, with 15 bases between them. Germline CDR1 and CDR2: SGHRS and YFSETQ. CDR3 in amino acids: CASSVAGTGGYTF. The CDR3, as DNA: TGCGCCAGCAGCGTAGCAGGGACTGGGGGCTACACCTTC.

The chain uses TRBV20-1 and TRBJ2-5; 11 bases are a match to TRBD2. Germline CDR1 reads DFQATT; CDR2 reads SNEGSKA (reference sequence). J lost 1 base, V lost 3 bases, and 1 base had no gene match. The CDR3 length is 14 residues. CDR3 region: CSASLAGGQETQYF. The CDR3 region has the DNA TGCAGTGCTAGTCTAGCGGGGGGCCAAGAGACCCAGTACTTC.

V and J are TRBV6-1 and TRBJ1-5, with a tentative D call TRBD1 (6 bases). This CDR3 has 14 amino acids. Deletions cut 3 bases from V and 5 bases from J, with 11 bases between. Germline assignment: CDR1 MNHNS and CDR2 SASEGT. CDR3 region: CASSDTGGDQPQHF. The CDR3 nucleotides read TGTGCCAGCAGTGATACGGGGGGCGATCAGCCCCAGCATTTT.

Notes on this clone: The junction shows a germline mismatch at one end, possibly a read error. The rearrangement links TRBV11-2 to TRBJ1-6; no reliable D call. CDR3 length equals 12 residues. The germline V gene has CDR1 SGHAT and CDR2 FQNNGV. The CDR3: CASSLDKSPLHF. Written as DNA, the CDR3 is TGTGCCAGCAGCTTAGATAAATCACCCCTCCACTTT.

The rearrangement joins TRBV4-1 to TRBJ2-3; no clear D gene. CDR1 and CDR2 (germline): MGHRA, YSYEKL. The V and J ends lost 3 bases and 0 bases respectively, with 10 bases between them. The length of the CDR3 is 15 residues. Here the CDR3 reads CASSQVYLSTDTQYF. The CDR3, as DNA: TGCGCCAGCAGCCAGGTCTATCTTAGCACAGATACGCAGTATTTT.

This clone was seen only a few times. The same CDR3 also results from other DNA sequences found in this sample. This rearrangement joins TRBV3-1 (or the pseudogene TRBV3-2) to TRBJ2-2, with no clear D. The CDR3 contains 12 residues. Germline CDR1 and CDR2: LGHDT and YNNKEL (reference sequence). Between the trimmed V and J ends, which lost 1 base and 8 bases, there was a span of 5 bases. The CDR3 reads CASSQAIGELFF. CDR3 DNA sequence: TGTGCCAGCAGCCAAGCAATTGGGGAGCTGTTTTTT.

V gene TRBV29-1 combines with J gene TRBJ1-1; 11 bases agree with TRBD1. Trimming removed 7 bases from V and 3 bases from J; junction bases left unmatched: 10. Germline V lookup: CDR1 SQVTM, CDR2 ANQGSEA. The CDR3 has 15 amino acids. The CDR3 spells CSETGTGGRYTEAFF. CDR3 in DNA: TGCAGCGAAACAGGGACAGGGGGTAGGTACACTGAAGCTTTCTTT. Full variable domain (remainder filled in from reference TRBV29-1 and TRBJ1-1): SAVISQKPSRDICQRGTSLTIQCQVDSQVTMMFWYRQQPGQSLTLIATANQGSEATYESGFVIDKFPISRPNLTFSTLTVSNMSPEDSSIYLCSETGTGGRYTEAFFGQGTRLTVV.

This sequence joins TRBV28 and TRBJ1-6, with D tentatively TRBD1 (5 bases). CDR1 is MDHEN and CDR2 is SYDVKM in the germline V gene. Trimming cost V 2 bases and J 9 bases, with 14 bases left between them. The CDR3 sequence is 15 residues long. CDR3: CASSLTDGGGSPLHF. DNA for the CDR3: TGTGCCAGCAGTTTAACCGATGGGGGGGGTTCACCCCTCCACTTT. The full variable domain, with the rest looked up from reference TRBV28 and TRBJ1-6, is DVKVTQSSRYLVKRTGEKVFLECVQDMDHENMFWYRQDPGLGLRLIYFSYDVKMKEKGDIPEGYSVSREKKERFSLILESASTNQTSMYLCASSLTDGGGSPLHFGNGTRLTVT.

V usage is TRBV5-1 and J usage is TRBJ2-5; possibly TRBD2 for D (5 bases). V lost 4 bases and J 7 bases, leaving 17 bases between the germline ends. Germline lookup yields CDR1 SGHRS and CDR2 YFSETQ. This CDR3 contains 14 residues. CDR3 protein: CASSLGREGGTQYF. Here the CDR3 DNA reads TGCGCCAGCAGCCTCGGACGGGAAGGCGGGACCCAGTACTTC.

The CDR3 DNA is TGCAGCGTTGAGAGCCCAGCTAGCGTCTACAATGAGCAGTTCTTC. Its translation: CSVESPASVYNEQFF. V and J are TRBV29-1 and TRBJ2-1, with D maybe TRBD2 (6 bases). This CDR3 contains 15 residues. Trimming removed 3 bases from V and 3 bases from J, with 15 bases in between. The germline gives CDR1 SQVTM, CDR2 ANQGSEA.

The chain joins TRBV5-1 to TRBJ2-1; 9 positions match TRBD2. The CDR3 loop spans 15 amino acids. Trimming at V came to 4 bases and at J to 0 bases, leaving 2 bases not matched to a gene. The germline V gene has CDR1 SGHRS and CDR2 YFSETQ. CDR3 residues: CASSQTSGSYNEQFF. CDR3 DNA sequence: TGCGCCAGCAGCCAGACTAGCGGCTCCTACAATGAGCAGTTCTTC.

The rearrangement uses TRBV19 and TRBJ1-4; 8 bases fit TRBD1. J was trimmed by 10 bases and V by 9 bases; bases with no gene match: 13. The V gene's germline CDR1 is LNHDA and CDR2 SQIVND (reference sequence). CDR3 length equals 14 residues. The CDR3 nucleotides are TGTGCCAGCCTAGACAGGGGCCATCCAGGAAAACTGTTTTTT. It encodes CASLDRGHPGKLFF.

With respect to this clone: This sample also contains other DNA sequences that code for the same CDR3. CDR3 in amino acids: CASSPGGNYGYTF. The CDR3 DNA reads as TGTGCCAGCTCACCCGGGGGAAACTATGGCTACACCTTC. The chain joins TRBV18 to TRBJ1-2; TRBD1 is a possible D gene (5 bases). The length of the CDR3 is 13 residues. The germline gives CDR1 KGHSH, CDR2 LQKENI. Trimming left V 3 bases short and J 2 bases short, with 7 bases between. Looking up the rest from reference TRBV18 and TRBJ1-2 gives the full variable domain: NAGVMQNPRHLVRRRGQEARLRCSPMKGHSHVYWYRQLPEEGLKFMVYLQKENIIDESGMPKERFSAEFPKEGPSILRIQQVVRGDSAAYFCASSPGGNYGYTFGSGTRLTVV.

CDR3 residues: CASSLGGGGSPLHF. CDR3 bases: TGTGCCAGCAGTTTGGGAGGGGGTGGTTCACCCCTCCACTTT. The rearrangement joins TRBV27 to TRBJ1-6, with a weak D call TRBD1 (6 bases). Trimming stripped 3 bases from V and 9 bases from J, with 12 bases between. The CDR3 sequence is 14 residues long. Germline V lookup: CDR1 MNHEY, CDR2 SMNVEV (reference sequence).

CDR3 protein: CASSLGAGRTGTEAFF. The DNA for the CDR3 is TGTGCCAGCAGCTTAGGGGCAGGTAGGACGGGGACTGAAGCTTTCTTT. The J gene is TRBJ1-1, the V gene TRBV11-2, with D uncertain. This CDR3 has 16 amino acids. Trimming left V 1 base short and J 5 bases short, with 17 bases between. CDR1 SGHAT and CDR2 FQNNGV come from the germline V gene.

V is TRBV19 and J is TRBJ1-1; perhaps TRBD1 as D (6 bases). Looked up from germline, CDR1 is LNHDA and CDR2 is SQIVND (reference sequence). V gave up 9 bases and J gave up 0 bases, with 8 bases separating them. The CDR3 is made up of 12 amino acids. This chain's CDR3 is CARTGVNTEAFF. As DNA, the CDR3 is TGTGCCAGGACAGGAGTGAACACTGAAGCTTTCTTT.

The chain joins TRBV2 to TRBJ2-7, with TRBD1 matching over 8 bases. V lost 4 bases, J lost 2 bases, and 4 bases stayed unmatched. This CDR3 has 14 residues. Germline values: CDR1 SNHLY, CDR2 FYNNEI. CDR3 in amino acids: CASSVSQGAYEQYF. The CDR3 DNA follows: TGTGCCAGCAGTGTCTCACAGGGGGCCTACGAGCAGTACTTC.

CDR3 coding DNA: TGTGCCAGCAGCTCAGGGCCCTATGGCTACACCTTC. This encodes CASSSGPYGYTF. This rearrangement joins TRBV7-8 to TRBJ1-2; a possible D gene is TRBD1 (5 bases). This CDR3 contains 12 residues. The germline CDR1 and CDR2 sequences are SGHVS and FQNEAQ. V was trimmed by 4 bases and J by 4 bases, leaving 7 bases between them. The variable domain in full, with the rest retrieved from reference TRBV7-8 and TRBJ1-2, is GAGVSQSPRYKVAKRGQDVALRCDPISGHVSLFWYQQALGQGPEFLTYFQNEAQLDKSGLPSDRFFAERPEGSVSTLKIQRTQQEDSAVYLCASSSGPYGYTFGSGTRLTVV.

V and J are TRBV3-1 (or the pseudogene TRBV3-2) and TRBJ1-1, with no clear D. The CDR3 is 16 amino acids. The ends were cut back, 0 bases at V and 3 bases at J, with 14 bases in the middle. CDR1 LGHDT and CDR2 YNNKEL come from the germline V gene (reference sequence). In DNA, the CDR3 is TGTGCCAGCAGCCAAGATGGTTTAGACTGGGACACTGAAGCTTTCTTT. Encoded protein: CASSQDGLDWDTEAFF.

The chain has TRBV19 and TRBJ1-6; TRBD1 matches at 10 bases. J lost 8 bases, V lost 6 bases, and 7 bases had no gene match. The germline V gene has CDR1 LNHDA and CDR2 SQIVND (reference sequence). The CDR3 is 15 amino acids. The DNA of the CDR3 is TGTGCCAGTAGCTTGGACAGGGGGGAAGATTCACCCCTCCACTTT. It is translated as CASSLDRGEDSPLHF.

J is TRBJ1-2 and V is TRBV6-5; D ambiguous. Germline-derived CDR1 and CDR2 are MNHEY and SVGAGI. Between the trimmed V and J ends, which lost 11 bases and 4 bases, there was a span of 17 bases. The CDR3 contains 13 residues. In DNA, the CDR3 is TGTGCCTCTCAGGCGAGGGCCGGCTATGGCTACACCTTC. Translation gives CASQARAGYGYTF.